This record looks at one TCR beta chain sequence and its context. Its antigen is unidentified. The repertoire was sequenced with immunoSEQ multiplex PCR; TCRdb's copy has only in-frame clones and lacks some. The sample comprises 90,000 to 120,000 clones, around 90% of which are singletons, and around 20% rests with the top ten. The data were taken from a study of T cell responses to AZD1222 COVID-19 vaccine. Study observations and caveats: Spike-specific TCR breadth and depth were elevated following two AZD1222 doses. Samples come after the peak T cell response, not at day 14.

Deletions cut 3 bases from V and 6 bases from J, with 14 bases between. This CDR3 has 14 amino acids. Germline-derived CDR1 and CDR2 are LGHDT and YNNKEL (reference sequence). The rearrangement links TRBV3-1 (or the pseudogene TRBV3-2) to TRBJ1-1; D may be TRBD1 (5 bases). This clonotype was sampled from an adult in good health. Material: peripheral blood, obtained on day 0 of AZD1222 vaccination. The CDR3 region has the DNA TGTGCCAGCAGCCACATGGGGGGTAGGGCTGAAGCTTTCTTT. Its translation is CASSHMGGRAEAFF.